These 12 T cell receptor beta chains originate from one sample sequenced in a study of OX40 agonist ivuxolimab in advanced cancers. Clones were sequenced by immunoSEQ multiplex PCR, and TCRdb holds only the in-frame ones, with some missing. This table has roughly 56,000 clones, around nine tenths appearing once. This material consisted of CD4+ or CD8+ T cells sorted from blood, taken in a trial of the OX40 agonist ivuxolimab. Receptors originate from an adult with an advanced solid tumor such as melanoma, head and neck, liver or kidney cancer.

V gene TRBV30 combines with J gene TRBJ2-3; 10 bases line up with TRBD2. The CDR3 runs to 16 residues. From germline, CDR1 is GTSNPN and CDR2 SVGIG (reference sequence). After removal of 1 base from V and 4 bases from J, the junction contained 8 bases not matched to a gene. CDR3 amino acids: CAWSEAAGGLADTQYF. The CDR3 DNA sequence: TGTGCCTGGAGTGAGGCAGCGGGAGGGTTGGCAGATACGCAGTATTTT.

The chain carries TRBV4-2 and TRBJ1-4; weak D call: TRBD1 (6 bases). Trimming removed 0 bases at V and 5 bases at J, with 19 bases between. Germline assignment: CDR1 LGHNA and CDR2 YNFKEQ. This CDR3 comprises 18 residues. The CDR3 loop is CASSQDGPGGGHNEKLFF. DNA of the CDR3: TGTGCCAGCAGCCAAGATGGCCCCGGGGGGGGGCACAATGAAAAACTGTTTTTT.

V gene TRBV30 combines with J gene TRBJ1-5; D is undetermined. V gave up 0 bases and J gave up 4 bases, with 7 bases separating them. Germline CDR1 and CDR2: GTSNPN and SVGIG (reference sequence). CDR3 size: 13 residues. CDR3 in amino acids: CAWSVVGNQPQHF. The CDR3 DNA reads as TGTGCCTGGAGTGTAGTGGGTAATCAGCCCCAGCATTTT.

This chain links TRBV6-1 with TRBJ2-2; tentative D call: TRBD2 (6 bases). CDR3 size: 14 residues. Trimming pared 3 bases from V and 7 bases from J, leaving 12 bases between. Germline assignment: CDR1 MNHNS and CDR2 SASEGT. CDR3 sequence reads: CASSELAGNGELFF. In DNA, the CDR3 is TGTGCCAGCAGTGAGTTGGCGGGGAACGGGGAGCTGTTTTTT.

V and J are TRBV28 and TRBJ2-7, with D possibly called TRBD1 or TRBD2 (5 bases each). V lost 10 bases and J lost 1, with 14 bases in between. This CDR3 spans 13 amino acids. From germline, CDR1 is MDHEN and CDR2 SYDVKM. CDR3 nucleotides: TGTGCCATTGAGGGACGGGAATCCTACGAGCAGTACTTC. Protein product: CAIEGRESYEQYF.

J is TRBJ2-5 and V is TRBV9; 9 nucleotides agree with TRBD1. Germline CDR1 and CDR2: SGDLS and YYNGEE. J gave up 2 bases and V 0 bases, and 2 bases lay outside the gene matches. The CDR3 runs 15 residues. CDR3 sequence (DNA): TGTGCCAGCAGCGTAGGGACAGGGGCACAAGAGACCCAGTACTTC. Its protein product is CASSVGTGAQETQYF.

The genes are TRBV29-1 and TRBJ2-1; 10 bases line up with TRBD2. Germline V gives CDR1 SQVTM, CDR2 ANQGSEA. CDR3 size: 14 residues. Unmatched junction bases numbered 7, after V lost 3 bases and J lost 8 bases. The CDR3 DNA follows: TGCAGCGTTGATGAGCTAGCGGGAGCTTATGAGCAGTTCTTC. Translated, it gives CSVDELAGAYEQFF.

This chain connects TRBV28 to TRBJ1-1, with TRBD1 matching 8 bases. The CDR3 sequence is 12 residues long. From germline, CDR1 is MDHEN and CDR2 SYDVKM. V shed 8 bases and J 11 bases; nucleotides not matched to a gene: 10. Here the CDR3 DNA reads TGTGCCAGCCGTCAGGGGGCGCATGAGGCTTTCTTT. Translation gives CASRQGAHEAFF.

In this sample, this clone turned up a few times. The sample contains more than one DNA sequence encoding this CDR3. This chain joins TRBV9 and TRBJ2-7, with a possible D match to TRBD2 (6 bases). The V and J ends lost 0 bases and 0 bases respectively, with 7 bases between them. This CDR3 is built from 14 residues. Looked up from germline, CDR1 is SGDLS and CDR2 is YYNGEE. CDR3 sequence (DNA): TGTGCCAGCAGCGTAGGCGGGAACTCCTACGAGCAGTACTTC. As protein: CASSVGGNSYEQYF.

The chain recombines TRBV2 with TRBJ2-7; no clear D. Trimming cost V 0 bases and J 7 bases, with 13 bases left between them. From germline, CDR1 is SNHLY and CDR2 FYNNEI. CDR3 size: 14 residues. DNA for the CDR3: TGTGCCAGCAGTGAAGCAAGAGACCTGGGGGAGCAGTACTTC. Its translation: CASSEARDLGEQYF.

This rearrangement joins TRBV5-1 to TRBJ2-2; D may match TRBD1 or TRBD2 (5 bases each). V gave up 2 bases and J gave up 5 bases, with 13 bases separating them. The CDR3 is made up of 15 amino acids. In germline, CDR1 is SGHRS, CDR2 YFSETQ. CDR3 nucleotide sequence: TGCGCCAGCAGCTTATCCCCGGGGCGGACCGGGGAGCTGTTTTTT. It codes for CASSLSPGRTGELFF.

This clone was counted a single time. J is TRBJ1-1 and V is TRBV5-1; no definite D call. The CDR3 contains 16 residues. V shed 1 base and J shed 4 bases, with 17 bases lying between them. From germline, CDR1 is SGHRS and CDR2 YFSETQ. The CDR3 loop is CASSLPGSQAGTEAFF. CDR3 coding DNA: TGCGCCAGCAGCTTGCCGGGGTCCCAGGCGGGCACTGAAGCTTTCTTT.